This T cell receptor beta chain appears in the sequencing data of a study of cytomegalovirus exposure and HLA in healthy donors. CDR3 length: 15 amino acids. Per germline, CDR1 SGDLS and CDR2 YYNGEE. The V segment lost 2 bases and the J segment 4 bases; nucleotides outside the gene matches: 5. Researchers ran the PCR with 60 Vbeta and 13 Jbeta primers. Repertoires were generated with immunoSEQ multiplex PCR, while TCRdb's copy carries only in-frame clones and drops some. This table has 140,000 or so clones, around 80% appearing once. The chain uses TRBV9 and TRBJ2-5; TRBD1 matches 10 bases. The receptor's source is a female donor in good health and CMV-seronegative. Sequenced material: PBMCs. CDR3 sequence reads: CASSVGTGDGETQYF. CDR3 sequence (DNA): TGTGCCAGCAGCGTTGGGACAGGGGACGGAGAGACCCAGTACTTC.